The 8 T cell receptor beta chains reported below all come from one sample, sequenced in a study of blood T cell repertoires in COVID-19. Using immunoSEQ multiplex PCR, the repertoire was profiled, and TCRdb retains in-frame clones only, with some absent. The top ten hold approximately 7.3% of the sample, which has around 370,000 clones, roughly 90% seen once. Sequenced: peripheral blood. These receptors all come from a woman between 65 and 79 years old with COVID-19, enrolled during active disease.

The chain combines TRBV21-1 with TRBJ1-2; the D segment call TRBD1 is taken from the table without a DNA check. TRBV21-1 is labeled a pseudogene. This CDR3 contains 19 residues. The CDR3: CASSPPGRGFSFSNYGYTF. CDR3 DNA: TGTGCCAGCAGCCCCCCAGGCAGGGGGTTTTCATTCTCAAACTATGGCTACACCTTC.

This rearrangement joins TRBV7-2 to TRBJ2-3; 9 positions match TRBD2. Germline trimming cut 1 base from V and 1 base from J; bases unmatched to any gene: 3. The length of the CDR3 is 16 residues. Germline V gene lookup returns CDR1 SGHTA and CDR2 FQGNSA. CDR3 loop: CASSLVPSGGTDTQYF. Written as DNA, the CDR3 is TGTGCCAGCAGCTTAGTACCTAGCGGGGGCACAGATACGCAGTATTTT.

V and J are TRBV4-1 and TRBJ2-7, with 13 bases aligning to TRBD2. The CDR3 totals 15 residues. The V and J ends lost 4 bases and 3 bases, in that order; junction bases with no gene match: 3. The V gene's germline CDR1 is MGHRA and CDR2 YSYEKL. The CDR3 is CASSPRLAGGYEQYF. The CDR3 coding sequence is TGCGCCAGCAGCCCCCGACTAGCGGGGGGCTACGAGCAGTACTTC.

The rearrangement uses TRBV13 and TRBJ1-2; a possible D gene is TRBD1 (6 bases). The germline V gene encodes CDR1 PRHDT and CDR2 FYEKMQ (reference sequence). This CDR3 is built from 15 residues. Trimming shortened V by 5 bases and J by 8 bases, and 21 bases separated the two germline ends. In nucleotides, the CDR3 is TGTGCCAGCAGCCCGAGAGAAGGGGACAACGTAGGCTACACCTTC. Its translation: CASSPREGDNVGYTF.

The chain links TRBV28 to TRBJ1-2, with 10 nucleotides matching TRBD1. V shed 2 bases and J 8 bases; nucleotides not matched to a gene: 5. There are 14 residues in the CDR3. Germline V gene data show CDR1 as MDHEN and CDR2 as SYDVKM. CDR3 coding DNA: TGTGCCAGCAGTTTAGTGACAGGGGGCCGGGGCTACACCTTC. Its protein product is CASSLVTGGRGYTF.

The chain joins TRBV4-2 to TRBJ1-6, with 9 bases aligning to TRBD1. From germline, CDR1 is LGHNA and CDR2 YNFKEQ. CDR3 length equals 16 residues. J lost 9 bases, V lost 4 bases, and 10 bases had no gene match. CDR3 amino acids: CASSPRDRDVSSPLHF. In DNA form, the CDR3 reads TGTGCCAGCAGCCCCCGGGACAGGGATGTTTCTTCACCCCTCCACTTT.

This chain joins TRBV6-5 and TRBJ1-2; D not resolved. The germline V gene has CDR1 MNHEY and CDR2 SVGAGI. V lost 7 bases and J lost 4, with 10 bases in between. This CDR3 has 12 amino acids. CDR3 sequence reads: CASTTRTYGYTF. The DNA of the CDR3 is TGTGCCAGCACTACTAGAACCTATGGCTACACCTTC.

In nucleotides, the CDR3 is TGTGCCAGCAGAGCCGGGACAGGGGACACTGAAGCTTTCTTT. Protein sequence: CASRAGTGDTEAFF. The chain joins TRBV2 to TRBJ1-1; 10 bases are shared with TRBD1. The V segment lost 6 bases and the J segment 3 bases; nucleotides outside the gene matches: 4. The CDR3 spans 14 residues. Germline assignment: CDR1 SNHLY and CDR2 FYNNEI. Variable domain in full (rest from reference TRBV2 and TRBJ1-1): EPEVTQTPSHQVTQMGQEVILRCVPISNHLYFYWYRQILGQKVEFLVSFYNNEISEKSEIFDDQFSVERPDGSNFTLKIRSTKLEDSAMYFCASRAGTGDTEAFFGQGTRLTVV.